A single sample gave rise to the 13 T cell receptor beta chains below, sequenced in a study of blood T cell repertoires in COVID-19 (dated by TCRdb to about 2020). The library was prepared using the immunoSEQ multiplex PCR assay. Drawn from immuneACCESS, this table holds only the in-frame rearrangements with V and J called that TCRdb kept. Clones are partly lost; checked studies trace under half to an unresolved V gene and leave the rest unexplained. This sample is represented by some 150,000 clones; about 86% of them were singletons. Clones ranked in the top ten supply over 7.5% of the sample. Sequencing used peripheral blood. These receptors came from an older woman with active or convalescent COVID-19.

This sequence joins TRBV28 and TRBJ1-1, with D possibly being TRBD1 (5 bases). There are 15 residues in the CDR3. V gave up 2 bases and J gave up 4 bases, with 14 bases separating them. CDR1 and CDR2 from the germline V gene are MDHEN and SYDVKM. CDR3 loop: CASSLPKGLGTEAFF. The CDR3 DNA reads TGTGCCAGCAGTTTACCCAAGGGGCTGGGCACTGAAGCTTTCTTT.

The chain has TRBV7-6 and TRBJ1-5; TRBD1 matches 8 bases. V lost 1 base, J lost 4 bases, and 3 bases stayed unmatched. Germline-derived CDR1 and CDR2 are SGHVS and FNYEAQ. The CDR3 runs to 15 residues. CDR3 sequence reads: CASSLGQGANQPQHF. The CDR3 DNA follows: TGTGCCAGCAGCTTAGGGCAGGGGGCAAATCAGCCCCAGCATTTT. Full variable domain (missing parts from reference TRBV7-6 and TRBJ1-5): GAGVSQSPRYKVTKRGQDVALRCDPISGHVSLYWYRQALGQGPEFLTYFNYEAQQDKSGLPNDRFSAERPEGSISTLTIQRTEQRDSAMYRCASSLGQGANQPQHFGDGTRLSIL.

This chain connects TRBV7-6 to TRBJ1-1; D unresolved. The CDR3 is 14 amino acids. Between the trimmed V and J ends, which lost 1 base and 1 base, there was a span of 7 bases. CDR1 is SGHVS and CDR2 is FNYEAQ in the germline V gene. The CDR3 DNA is TGTGCCAGCAGCTTAGGTGTGGCGAACACTGAAGCTTTCTTT. Translating it yields CASSLGVANTEAFF.

This chain joins TRBV28 and TRBJ1-1, with D tentatively TRBD1 (5 bases). The V gene's germline CDR1 is MDHEN and CDR2 SYDVKM. V was trimmed by 3 bases and J by 1 base, leaving 9 bases between them. The CDR3 loop spans 14 amino acids. The CDR3 region has the DNA TGTGCCAGCAGTTTCTTCGGGGGGAACACTGAAGCTTTCTTT. Protein sequence: CASSFFGGNTEAFF.

V usage is TRBV6-6 and J usage is TRBJ2-1, with TRBD1 identical over 9 bases. Looked up from germline, CDR1 is MNHNY and CDR2 is SVGAGI (reference sequence). CDR3 length: 14 amino acids. The V segment lost 8 bases and the J segment 10 bases; nucleotides outside the gene matches: 12. CDR3: CASSRGQGPEEQFF. Here the CDR3 DNA reads TGTGCCAGCTCTAGGGGACAGGGTCCGGAGGAGCAGTTCTTC.

The chain uses TRBV28 and TRBJ2-7, with 7 bases matching TRBD1. Trimming at V came to 5 bases and at J to 4 bases, leaving 2 bases not matched to a gene. Germline V gene sequence: CDR1 MDHEN, CDR2 SYDVKM. This CDR3 spans 12 amino acids. CDR3 in DNA: TGTGCCAGCAGTGTCAGGGGGTACGAGCAGTACGTC. It yields the protein CASSVRGYEQYV.

This rearrangement joins TRBV19 to TRBJ2-2; TRBD2 matches 13 bases. Germline assignment: CDR1 LNHDA and CDR2 SQIVND (reference sequence). The CDR3 is made up of 20 amino acids. The V and J ends lost 6 bases and 2 bases, in that order; junction bases with no gene match: 15. The DNA of the CDR3 is TGTGCCAGTAGCCCCCACAGGCCAGGACTAGCGGGGGTCAACACCGGGGAGCTGTTTTTT. Translating it yields CASSPHRPGLAGVNTGELFF.

The rearrangement joins TRBV24-1 to TRBJ2-7; TRBD2 matches 7 bases. Germline V gives CDR1 KGHDR, CDR2 SFDVKD. V gave up 5 bases and J gave up 4 bases; unmatched junction bases: 10. The CDR3 loop spans 15 amino acids. CDR3 in amino acids: CATSVFLLADYEQYV. CDR3 bases: TGTGCCACCAGTGTGTTTCTCCTAGCGGATTACGAGCAGTACGTC.

The V and J genes are TRBV10-3 and TRBJ2-1; 11 bases match TRBD2. The CDR3 extends over 15 amino acids. V dropped 4 bases and J dropped 3; count of bases not matched to a gene: 2. Germline V CDR1 and CDR2: ENHRY, SYGVKD. In DNA form, the CDR3 reads TGTGCCATCAGTGTGACTAGCGGGGTCTACAATGAGCAGTTCTTC. Its translation is CAISVTSGVYNEQFF.

The chain links TRBV28 to TRBJ1-2; no clear D. This CDR3 comprises 12 residues. V was cut by 6 bases and J by 4 bases, with 9 bases left in between. From germline, CDR1 is MDHEN and CDR2 SYDVKM. DNA for the CDR3: TGTGCCAGCAGAGTGACACTCTATGGCTACACCTTC. This sequence encodes CASRVTLYGYTF.

The J gene is TRBJ1-1, the V gene TRBV12-3 or TRBV12-4; no reliable D call. The length of the CDR3 is 11 residues. The ends were cut back, 5 bases at V and 5 bases at J, with 6 bases in the middle. CDR3 in DNA: TGTGCCAGCAGTCCCCAGACTGAAGCTTTCTTT. It specifies CASSPQTEAFF.

V gene TRBV6-6 combines with J gene TRBJ1-2, with D perhaps matching TRBD1 (6 bases). V was trimmed by 7 bases and J by 3 bases, leaving 12 bases between them. This CDR3 has 13 amino acids. From germline, CDR1 is MNHNY and CDR2 SVGAGI (reference sequence). The CDR3 DNA follows: TGTGCCAGCAATGAGGACAGCTACTATGGCTACACCTTC. The encoded protein is CASNEDSYYGYTF.

V and J are TRBV7-2 and TRBJ1-2, with D perhaps TRBD1 (6 bases). Per the germline V gene, CDR1 is SGHTA and CDR2 is FQGNSA. The V gene lost 4 bases and the J gene lost 8 bases, with 20 bases spanning the gap. CDR3 length: 15 residues. The CDR3 protein is CASSSELGGGGGYTF. CDR3 nucleotide sequence: TGTGCCAGCAGCTCAGAACTAGGAGGGGGGGGCGGCTACACCTTC.